This T cell receptor (beta chain) was obtained from a study of T cells after posttransplantation cyclophosphamide. A marrow graft followed busulfan-fludarabine conditioning, with cyclophosphamide on days +3 and +4. Findings and caveats of the study: Tissue-infiltrating T cells from skin or gut overlapped little with blood T cells. After PTCy, TRB diversity resembled that of CNI/methotrexate controls.

As regards this clone: The antigen is undetermined.

This CDR3 region has 15 residues. Germline CDR1 SGHAT, CDR2 FQNNGV. Trimming cost V 5 bases and J 7 bases; bases outside gene matches: 11. Clones were read by immunoSEQ multiplex PCR, and TCRdb kept only the in-frame ones, dropping some. The table records about 19,000 clones, over 70% of them present only once. The chain joins TRBV11-2 to TRBJ2-1; TRBD1 matches at 7 bases. Sequencing used PBMCs, obtained after an allogeneic stem cell transplant with post-transplant cyclophosphamide. The receptor comes from a male patient younger than 45 who received an allogeneic stem cell transplant from a related donor, was CMV-positive, and had acute GVHD only. T cells may partly derive from the graft donor. This CDR3 is CASSALQGSGNEQFF. The CDR3 region has the DNA TGTGCCAGCAGCGCCTTACAGGGGTCGGGGAATGAGCAGTTCTTC.